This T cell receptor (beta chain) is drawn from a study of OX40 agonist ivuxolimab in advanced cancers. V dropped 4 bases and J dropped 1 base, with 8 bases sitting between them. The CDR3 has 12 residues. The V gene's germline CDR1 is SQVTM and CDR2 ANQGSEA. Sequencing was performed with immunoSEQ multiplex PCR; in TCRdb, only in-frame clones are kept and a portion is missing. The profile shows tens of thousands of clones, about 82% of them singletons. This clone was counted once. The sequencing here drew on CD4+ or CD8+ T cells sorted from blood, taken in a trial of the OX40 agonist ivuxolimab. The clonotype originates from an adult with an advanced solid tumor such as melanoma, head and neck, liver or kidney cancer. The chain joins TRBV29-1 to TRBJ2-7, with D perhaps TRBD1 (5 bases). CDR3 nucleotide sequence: TGCAGCGTTGCCCAGGGTTCCTACGAGCAGTACTTC. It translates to CSVAQGSYEQYF.